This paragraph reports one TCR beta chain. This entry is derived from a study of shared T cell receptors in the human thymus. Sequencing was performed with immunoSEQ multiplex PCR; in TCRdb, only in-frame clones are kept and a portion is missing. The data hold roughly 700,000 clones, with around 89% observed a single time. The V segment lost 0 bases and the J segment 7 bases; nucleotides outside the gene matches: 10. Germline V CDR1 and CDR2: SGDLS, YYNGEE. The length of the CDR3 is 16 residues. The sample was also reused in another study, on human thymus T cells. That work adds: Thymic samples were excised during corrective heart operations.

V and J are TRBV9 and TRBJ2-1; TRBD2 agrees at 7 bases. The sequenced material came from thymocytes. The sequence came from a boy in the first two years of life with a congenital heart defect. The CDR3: CASSVAETGRDNEQFF. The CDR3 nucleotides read TGTGCCAGCAGCGTAGCCGAGACTGGGAGGGATAATGAGCAGTTCTTC.